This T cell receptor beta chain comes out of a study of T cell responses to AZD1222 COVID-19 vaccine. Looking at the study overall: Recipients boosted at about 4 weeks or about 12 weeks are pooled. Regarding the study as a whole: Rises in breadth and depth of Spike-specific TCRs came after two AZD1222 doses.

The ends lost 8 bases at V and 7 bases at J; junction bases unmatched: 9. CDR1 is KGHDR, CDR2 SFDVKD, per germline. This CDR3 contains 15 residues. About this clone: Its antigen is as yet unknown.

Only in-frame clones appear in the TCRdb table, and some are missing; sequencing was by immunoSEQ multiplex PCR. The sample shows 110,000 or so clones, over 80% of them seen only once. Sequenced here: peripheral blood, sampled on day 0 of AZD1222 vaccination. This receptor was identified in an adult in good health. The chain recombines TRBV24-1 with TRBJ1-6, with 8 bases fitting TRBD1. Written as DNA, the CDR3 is TGTGCCACCATCAGGTCGGACAGGGAAAATTCACCCCTCCACTTT. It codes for CATIRSDRENSPLHF.